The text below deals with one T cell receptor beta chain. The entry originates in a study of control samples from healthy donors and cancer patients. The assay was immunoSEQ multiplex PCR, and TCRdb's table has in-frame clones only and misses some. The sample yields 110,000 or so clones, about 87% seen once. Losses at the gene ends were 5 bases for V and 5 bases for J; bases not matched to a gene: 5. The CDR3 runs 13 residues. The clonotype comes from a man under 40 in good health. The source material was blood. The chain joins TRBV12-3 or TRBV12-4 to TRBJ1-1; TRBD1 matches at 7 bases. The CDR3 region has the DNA TGTGCCAGCAGTGACAGGGAAGAGACTGAAGCTTTCTTT. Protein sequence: CASSDREETEAFF.